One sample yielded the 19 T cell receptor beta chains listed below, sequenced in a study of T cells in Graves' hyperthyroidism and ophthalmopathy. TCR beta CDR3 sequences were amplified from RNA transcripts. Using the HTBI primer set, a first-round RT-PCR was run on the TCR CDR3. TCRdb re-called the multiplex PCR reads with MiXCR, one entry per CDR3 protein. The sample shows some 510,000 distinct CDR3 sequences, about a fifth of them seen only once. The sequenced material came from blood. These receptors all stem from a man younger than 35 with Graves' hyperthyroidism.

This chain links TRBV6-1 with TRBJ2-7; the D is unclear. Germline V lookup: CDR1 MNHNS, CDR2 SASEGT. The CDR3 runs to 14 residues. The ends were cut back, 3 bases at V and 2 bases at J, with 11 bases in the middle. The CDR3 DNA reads TGTGCCAGCAGTGATTACTTCCCCACCTACGAGCAGTACGTC. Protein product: CASSDYFPTYEQYV.

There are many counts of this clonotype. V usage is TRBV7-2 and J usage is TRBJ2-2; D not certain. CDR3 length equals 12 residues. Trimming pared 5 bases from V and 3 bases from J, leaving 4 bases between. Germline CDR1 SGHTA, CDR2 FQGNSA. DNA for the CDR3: TGTGCCAGCAGCCTTTACACCGGGGAGCTGTTTTTT. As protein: CASSLYTGELFF.

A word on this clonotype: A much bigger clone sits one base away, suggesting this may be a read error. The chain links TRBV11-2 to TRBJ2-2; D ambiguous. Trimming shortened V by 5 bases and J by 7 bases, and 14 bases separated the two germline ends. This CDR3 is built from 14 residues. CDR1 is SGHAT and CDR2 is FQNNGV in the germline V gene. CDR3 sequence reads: CASSRDTPIGELFF. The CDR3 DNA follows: TGTGCCAGCAGCCGTGACACCCCCATCGGGGAGCTGTTTTTT.

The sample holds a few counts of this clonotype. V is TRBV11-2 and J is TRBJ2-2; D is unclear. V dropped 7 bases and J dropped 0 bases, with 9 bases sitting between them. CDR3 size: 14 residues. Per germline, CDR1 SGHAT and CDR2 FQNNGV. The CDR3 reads CASTLIPNTGELFF. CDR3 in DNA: TGTGCCAGCACCCTAATCCCGAACACCGGGGAGCTGTTTTTT.

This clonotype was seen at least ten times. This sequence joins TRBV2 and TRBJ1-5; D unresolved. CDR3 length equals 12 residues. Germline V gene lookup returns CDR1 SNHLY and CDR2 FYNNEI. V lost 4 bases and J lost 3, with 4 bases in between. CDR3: CASSVLNQPQHF. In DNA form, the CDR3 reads TGTGCCAGCAGTGTTCTCAATCAGCCCCAGCATTTT.

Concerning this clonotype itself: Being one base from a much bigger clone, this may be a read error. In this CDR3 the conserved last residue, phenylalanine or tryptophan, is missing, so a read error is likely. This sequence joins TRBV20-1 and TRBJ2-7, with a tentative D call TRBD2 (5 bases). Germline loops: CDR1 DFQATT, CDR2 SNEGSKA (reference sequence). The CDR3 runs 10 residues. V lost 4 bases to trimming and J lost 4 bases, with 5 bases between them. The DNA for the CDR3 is TGCAGTGCTACGGGGTACGAGCAGTACTTG. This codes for CSATGYEQYL.

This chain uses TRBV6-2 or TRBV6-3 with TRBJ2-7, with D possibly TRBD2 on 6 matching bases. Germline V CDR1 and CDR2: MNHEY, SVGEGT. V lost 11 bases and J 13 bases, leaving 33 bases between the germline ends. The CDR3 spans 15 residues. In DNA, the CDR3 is TGTGCCGCGGGGAATCCCGGGACCCGGACGGTACGAGCATACTTC. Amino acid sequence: CAAGNPGTRTVRAYF.

This CDR3 reads CASSYWGGKTQYF. The CDR3 region has the DNA TGTGCCAGCAGTTACTGGGGCGGGAAGACCCAGTACTTC. The V gene is TRBV6-5, the J gene TRBJ2-5; D possibly corresponds to TRBD2 (6 bases). The V end lost 1 base, the J end lost 6 bases, and 9 bases lay between the germline ends. Looked up from germline, CDR1 is MNHEY and CDR2 is SVGAGI. The CDR3 sequence is 13 residues long.

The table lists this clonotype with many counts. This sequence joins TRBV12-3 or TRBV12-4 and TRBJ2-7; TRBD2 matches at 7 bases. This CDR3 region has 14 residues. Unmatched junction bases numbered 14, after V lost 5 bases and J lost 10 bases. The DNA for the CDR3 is TGTGCCAGCAGTACGGGTCCGGGACTACCGCCTCAGTACTTC. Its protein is CASSTGPGLPPQYF.

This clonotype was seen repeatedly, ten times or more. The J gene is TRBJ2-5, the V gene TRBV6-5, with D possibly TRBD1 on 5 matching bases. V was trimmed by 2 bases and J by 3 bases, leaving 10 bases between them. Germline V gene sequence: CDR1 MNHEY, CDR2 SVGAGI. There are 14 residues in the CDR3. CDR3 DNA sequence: TGTGCCAGCAGTTACCAGGGCAGGGAAGAGACCCAGTACTTC. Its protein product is CASSYQGREETQYF.

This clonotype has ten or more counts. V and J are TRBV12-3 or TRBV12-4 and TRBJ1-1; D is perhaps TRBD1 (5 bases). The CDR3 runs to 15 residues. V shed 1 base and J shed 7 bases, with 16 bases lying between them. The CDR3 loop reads CASSLVTWGGGEAFF. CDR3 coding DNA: TGTGCCAGCAGTTTAGTTACCTGGGGGGGAGGTGAAGCTTTCTTT.

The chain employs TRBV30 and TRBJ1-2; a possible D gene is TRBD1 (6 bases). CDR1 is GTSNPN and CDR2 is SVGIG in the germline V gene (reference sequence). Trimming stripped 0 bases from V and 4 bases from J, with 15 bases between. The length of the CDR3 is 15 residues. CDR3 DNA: TGTGCCTGGAGTGTCGCGGGACAACTCGGCTATGGCTACACCTTC. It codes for CAWSVAGQLGYGYTF.

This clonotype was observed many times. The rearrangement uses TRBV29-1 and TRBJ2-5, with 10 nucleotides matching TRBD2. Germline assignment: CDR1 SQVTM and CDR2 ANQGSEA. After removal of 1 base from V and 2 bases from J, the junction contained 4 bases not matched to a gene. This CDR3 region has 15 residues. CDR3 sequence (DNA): TGCAGCGTTGAAGGGGGTAGCGGGGGGCAAGAGACCCAGTACTTC. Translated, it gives CSVEGGSGGQETQYF.

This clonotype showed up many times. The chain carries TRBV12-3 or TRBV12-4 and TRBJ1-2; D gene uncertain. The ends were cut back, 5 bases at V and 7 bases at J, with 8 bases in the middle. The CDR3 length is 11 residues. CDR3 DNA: TGTGCCAGCAGTGTTGCAGGTGGCTACACCTTC. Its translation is CASSVAGGYTF.

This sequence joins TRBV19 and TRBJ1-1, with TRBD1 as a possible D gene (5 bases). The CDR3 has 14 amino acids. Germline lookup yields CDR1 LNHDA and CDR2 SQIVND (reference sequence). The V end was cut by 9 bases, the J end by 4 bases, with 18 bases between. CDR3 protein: CASVARGWGTEAFF. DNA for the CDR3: TGTGCCAGCGTCGCTAGGGGTTGGGGCACTGAAGCTTTCTTT.

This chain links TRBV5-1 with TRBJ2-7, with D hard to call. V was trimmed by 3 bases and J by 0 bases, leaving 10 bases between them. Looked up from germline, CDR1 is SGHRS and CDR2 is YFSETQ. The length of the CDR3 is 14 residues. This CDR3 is CASSSWTDSYEQYF. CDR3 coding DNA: TGCGCCAGCAGCTCCTGGACGGACTCCTACGAGCAGTACTTC.

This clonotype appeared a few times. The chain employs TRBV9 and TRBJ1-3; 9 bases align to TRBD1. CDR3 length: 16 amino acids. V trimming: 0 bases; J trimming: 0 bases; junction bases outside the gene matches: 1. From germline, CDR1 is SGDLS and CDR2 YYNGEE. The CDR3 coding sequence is TGTGCCAGCAGCGTAGGGGACAGGGACTCTGGAAACACCATATATTTT. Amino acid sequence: CASSVGDRDSGNTIYF.

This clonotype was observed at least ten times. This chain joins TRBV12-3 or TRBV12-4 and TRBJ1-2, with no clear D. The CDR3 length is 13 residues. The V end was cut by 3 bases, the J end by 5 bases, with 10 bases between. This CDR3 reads CASSFRGGYGYTF. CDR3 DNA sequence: TGTGCCAGCAGTTTTCGAGGCGGGTATGGCTACACCTTC.

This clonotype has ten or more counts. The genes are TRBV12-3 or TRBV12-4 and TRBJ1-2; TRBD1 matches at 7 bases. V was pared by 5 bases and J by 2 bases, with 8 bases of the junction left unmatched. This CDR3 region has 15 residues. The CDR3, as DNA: TGTGCCAGCAGTCTTACAGGGGAGGGGAACTATGGCTACACCTTC. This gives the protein CASSLTGEGNYGYTF.